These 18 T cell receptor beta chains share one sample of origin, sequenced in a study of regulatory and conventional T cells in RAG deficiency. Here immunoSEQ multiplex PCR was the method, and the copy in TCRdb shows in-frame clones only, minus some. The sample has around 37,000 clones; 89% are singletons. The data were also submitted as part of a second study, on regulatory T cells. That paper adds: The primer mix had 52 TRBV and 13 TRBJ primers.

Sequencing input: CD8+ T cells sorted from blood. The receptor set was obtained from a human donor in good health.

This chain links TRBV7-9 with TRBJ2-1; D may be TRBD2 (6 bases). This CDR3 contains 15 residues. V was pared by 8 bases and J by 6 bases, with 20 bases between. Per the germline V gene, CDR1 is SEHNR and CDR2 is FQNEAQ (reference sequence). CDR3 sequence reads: CASCLGTLLGNEQFF. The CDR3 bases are TGTGCCAGCTGCCTAGGGACTCTTCTCGGCAATGAGCAGTTCTTC.

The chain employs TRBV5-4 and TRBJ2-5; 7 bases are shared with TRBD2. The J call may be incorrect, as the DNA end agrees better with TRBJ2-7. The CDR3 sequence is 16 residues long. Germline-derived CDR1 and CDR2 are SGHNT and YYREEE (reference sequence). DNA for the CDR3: TGTGCCAGCAGCTTATGGGCGGGGAGGGAGATCGACGAGCAGTACTTC. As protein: CASSLWAGREIDEQYF.

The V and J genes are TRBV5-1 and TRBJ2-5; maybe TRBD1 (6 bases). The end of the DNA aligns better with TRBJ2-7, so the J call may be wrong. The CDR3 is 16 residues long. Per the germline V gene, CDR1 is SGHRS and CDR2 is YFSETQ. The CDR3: CASSLDREGPTYEQYF. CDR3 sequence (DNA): TGCGCCAGCAGCTTGGACAGGGAAGGACCCACCTACGAGCAGTACTTC.

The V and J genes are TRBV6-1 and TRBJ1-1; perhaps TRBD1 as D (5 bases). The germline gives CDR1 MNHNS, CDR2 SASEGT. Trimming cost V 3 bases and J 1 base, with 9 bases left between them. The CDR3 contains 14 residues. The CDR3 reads CASSDLDTNTEAFF. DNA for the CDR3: TGTGCCAGCAGTGATCTGGACACGAACACTGAAGCTTTCTTT.

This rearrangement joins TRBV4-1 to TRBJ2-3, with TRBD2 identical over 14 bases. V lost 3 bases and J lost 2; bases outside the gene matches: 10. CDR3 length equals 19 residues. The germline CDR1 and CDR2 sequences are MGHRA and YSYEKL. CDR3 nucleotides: TGCGCCAGCAGCCAGACACCGGGGACTAGCGGGGGACCCACAGATACGCAGTATTTT. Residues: CASSQTPGTSGGPTDTQYF.

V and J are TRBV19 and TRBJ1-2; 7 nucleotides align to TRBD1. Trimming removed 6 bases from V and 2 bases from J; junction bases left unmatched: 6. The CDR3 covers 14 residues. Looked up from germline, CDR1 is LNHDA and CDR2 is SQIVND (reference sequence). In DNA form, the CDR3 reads TGTGCCAGTAGCCGACAGGGTAGGAACTATGGCTACACCTTC. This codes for CASSRQGRNYGYTF.

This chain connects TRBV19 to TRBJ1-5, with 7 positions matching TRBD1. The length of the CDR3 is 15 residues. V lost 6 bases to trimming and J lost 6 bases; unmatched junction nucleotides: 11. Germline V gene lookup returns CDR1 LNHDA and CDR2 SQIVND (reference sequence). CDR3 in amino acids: CASSPARRGPQPQHF. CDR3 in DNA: TGTGCCAGTAGCCCCGCCCGGAGGGGGCCTCAGCCCCAGCATTTT. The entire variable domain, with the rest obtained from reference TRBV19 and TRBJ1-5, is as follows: DGGITQSPKYLFRKEGQNVTLSCEQNLNHDAMYWYRQDPGQGLRLIYYSQIVNDFQKGDIAEGYSVSREKKESFPLTVTSAQKNPTAFYLCASSPARRGPQPQHFGDGTRLSIL.

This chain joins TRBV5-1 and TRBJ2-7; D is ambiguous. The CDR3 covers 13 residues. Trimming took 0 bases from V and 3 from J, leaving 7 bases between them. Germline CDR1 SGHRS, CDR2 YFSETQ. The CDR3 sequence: CASSLGRYYEQYF. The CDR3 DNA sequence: TGCGCCAGCAGCTTGGGTCGGTACTACGAGCAGTACTTC.

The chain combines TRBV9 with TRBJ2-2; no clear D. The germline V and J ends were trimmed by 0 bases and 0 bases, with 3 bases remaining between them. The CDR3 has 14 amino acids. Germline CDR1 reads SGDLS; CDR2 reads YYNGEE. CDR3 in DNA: TGTGCCAGCAGCGTAGGGGCGAACACCGGGGAGCTGTTTTTT. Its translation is CASSVGANTGELFF.

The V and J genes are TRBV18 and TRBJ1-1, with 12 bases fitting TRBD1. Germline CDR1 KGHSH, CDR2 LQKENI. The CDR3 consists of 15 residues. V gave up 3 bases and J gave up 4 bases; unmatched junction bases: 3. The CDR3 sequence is CASSPGTGGLTEAFF. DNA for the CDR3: TGTGCCAGCTCACCCGGGACAGGGGGCCTCACTGAAGCTTTCTTT.

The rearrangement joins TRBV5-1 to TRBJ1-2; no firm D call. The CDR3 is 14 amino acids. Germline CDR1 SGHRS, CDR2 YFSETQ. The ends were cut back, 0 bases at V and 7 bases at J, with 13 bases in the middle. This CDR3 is CASSLEGIRGGYTF. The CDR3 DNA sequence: TGCGCCAGCAGCTTGGAAGGGATCCGAGGTGGCTACACCTTC. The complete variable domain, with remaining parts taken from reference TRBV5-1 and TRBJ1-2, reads KAGVTQTPRYLIKTRGQQVTLSCSPISGHRSVSWYQQTPGQGLQFLFEYFSETQRNKGNFPGRFSGRQFSNSRSEMNVSTLELGDSALYLCASSLEGIRGGYTFGSGTRLTVV.

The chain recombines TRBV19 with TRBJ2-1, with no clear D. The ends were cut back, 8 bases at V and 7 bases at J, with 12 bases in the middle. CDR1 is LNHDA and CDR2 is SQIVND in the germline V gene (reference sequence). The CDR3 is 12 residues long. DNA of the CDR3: TGTGCCAGTCACAATGGGAATAATGAGCAGTTCTTC. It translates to CASHNGNNEQFF.

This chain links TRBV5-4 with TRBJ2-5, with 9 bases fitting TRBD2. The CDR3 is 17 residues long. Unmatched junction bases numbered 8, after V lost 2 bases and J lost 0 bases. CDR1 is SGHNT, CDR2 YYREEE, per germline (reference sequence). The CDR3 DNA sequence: TGTGCCAGCAGCTTTGTGGGCGGGGGGGCCCACCAAGAGACCCAGTACTTC. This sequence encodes CASSFVGGGAHQETQYF.

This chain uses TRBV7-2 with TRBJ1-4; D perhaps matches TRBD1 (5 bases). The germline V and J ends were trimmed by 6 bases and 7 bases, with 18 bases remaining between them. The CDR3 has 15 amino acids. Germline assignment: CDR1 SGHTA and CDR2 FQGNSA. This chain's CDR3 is CASRDSNGATEKLFF. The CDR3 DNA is TGTGCCAGCAGGGATTCTAATGGGGCAACTGAAAAACTGTTTTTT.

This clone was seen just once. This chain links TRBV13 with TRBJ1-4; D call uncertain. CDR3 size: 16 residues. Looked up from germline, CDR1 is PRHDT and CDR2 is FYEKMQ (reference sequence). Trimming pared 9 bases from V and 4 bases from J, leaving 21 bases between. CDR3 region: CARNKGSPSLNEKLFF. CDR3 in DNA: TGTGCCAGGAATAAAGGGTCCCCCTCCCTTAATGAAAAACTGTTTTTT.

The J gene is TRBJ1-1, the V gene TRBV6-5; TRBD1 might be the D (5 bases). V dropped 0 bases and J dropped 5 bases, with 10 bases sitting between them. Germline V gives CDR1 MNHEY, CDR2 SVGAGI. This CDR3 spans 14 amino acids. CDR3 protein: CASSYSQGGTEAFF. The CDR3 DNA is TGTGCCAGCAGTTACTCCCAGGGAGGGACTGAAGCTTTCTTT.

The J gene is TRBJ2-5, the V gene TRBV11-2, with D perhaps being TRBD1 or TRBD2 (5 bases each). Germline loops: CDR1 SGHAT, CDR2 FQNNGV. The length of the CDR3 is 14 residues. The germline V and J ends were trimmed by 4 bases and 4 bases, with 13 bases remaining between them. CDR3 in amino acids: CASSSGPVVETQYF. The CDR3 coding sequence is TGTGCCAGCAGCTCGGGACCGGTTGTAGAGACCCAGTACTTC.

The CDR3 sequence is CASSVGDATNEKLFF. CDR3 coding DNA: TGTGCCAGCAGCGTAGGTGACGCAACTAATGAAAAACTGTTTTTT. This chain connects TRBV9 to TRBJ1-4; D remains unclear. V dropped 0 bases and J dropped 0 bases, with 6 bases sitting between them. This CDR3 has 15 amino acids. Looked up from germline, CDR1 is SGDLS and CDR2 is YYNGEE.